The entry below gives a single T cell receptor (beta chain) sequence along with its context. Its antigen is unidentified. One end of the junction does not line up with germline, which may come from a read error. This sample stems from a study of CD8+CD57+ T cells in acquired aplastic anemia. In the study overall: Sorted CD4+ and CD8+ cells yielded about 3 ug of DNA on average.

General study results and limits: Patients and controls were found to share twenty-nine CD8+ CDR3 sequences.

CDR3 size: 15 residues. CDR1 ENHRY and CDR2 SYGVKD come from the germline V gene. Profiles of TCR beta VDJ and CDR3 were generated from a genomic DNA template. TCRdb passed the reads through MiXCR, listing each CDR3 protein once. The repertoire has tens of thousands of distinct CDR3 sequences, 68% of them found once; the top ten carry under 25%. The chain recombines TRBV10-3 with TRBJ2-1, with 7 positions matching TRBD1. The TCR sequence derives from a human donor in good health, serving as a control. Material: sorted CD4+, CD8+, or CD8+CD57+ T cells (not recorded which) from PBMCs. The CDR3 nucleotides read TGTGCCATCATCAAGGACAGGAACTCCTACAATGAGCAGTCCTTC. This encodes CAIIKDRNSYNEQSF.